This T cell receptor beta chain appears in the sequencing data of a study of shared clonotypes between healthy human individuals. Germline V gene data show CDR1 as SNHLY and CDR2 as FYNNEI. The V gene lost 4 bases and the J gene lost 6 bases, with 19 bases spanning the gap. The CDR3 extends over 15 amino acids. CD45RO negativity and positive selection for CCR7 defined naive CD8 cells, a population that excluded terminally differentiated effector memory CD45RA+ cells. TCRdb keeps only in-frame clones here, not all; method: immunoSEQ multiplex PCR. This repertoire shows around 550,000 clones, approximately 95% found once; its top ten account for over 0.09%.

The V and J genes are TRBV2 and TRBJ2-7; TRBD1 is a possible D gene (6 bases). The clonotype comes from a woman under 40 in good health. Sequenced input: naive CD8+ T cells sorted from blood. CDR3 region: CASSGWLSDSAEQYF. The CDR3 DNA is TGTGCCAGCAGTGGATGGCTGTCGGACAGCGCCGAGCAGTACTTC.